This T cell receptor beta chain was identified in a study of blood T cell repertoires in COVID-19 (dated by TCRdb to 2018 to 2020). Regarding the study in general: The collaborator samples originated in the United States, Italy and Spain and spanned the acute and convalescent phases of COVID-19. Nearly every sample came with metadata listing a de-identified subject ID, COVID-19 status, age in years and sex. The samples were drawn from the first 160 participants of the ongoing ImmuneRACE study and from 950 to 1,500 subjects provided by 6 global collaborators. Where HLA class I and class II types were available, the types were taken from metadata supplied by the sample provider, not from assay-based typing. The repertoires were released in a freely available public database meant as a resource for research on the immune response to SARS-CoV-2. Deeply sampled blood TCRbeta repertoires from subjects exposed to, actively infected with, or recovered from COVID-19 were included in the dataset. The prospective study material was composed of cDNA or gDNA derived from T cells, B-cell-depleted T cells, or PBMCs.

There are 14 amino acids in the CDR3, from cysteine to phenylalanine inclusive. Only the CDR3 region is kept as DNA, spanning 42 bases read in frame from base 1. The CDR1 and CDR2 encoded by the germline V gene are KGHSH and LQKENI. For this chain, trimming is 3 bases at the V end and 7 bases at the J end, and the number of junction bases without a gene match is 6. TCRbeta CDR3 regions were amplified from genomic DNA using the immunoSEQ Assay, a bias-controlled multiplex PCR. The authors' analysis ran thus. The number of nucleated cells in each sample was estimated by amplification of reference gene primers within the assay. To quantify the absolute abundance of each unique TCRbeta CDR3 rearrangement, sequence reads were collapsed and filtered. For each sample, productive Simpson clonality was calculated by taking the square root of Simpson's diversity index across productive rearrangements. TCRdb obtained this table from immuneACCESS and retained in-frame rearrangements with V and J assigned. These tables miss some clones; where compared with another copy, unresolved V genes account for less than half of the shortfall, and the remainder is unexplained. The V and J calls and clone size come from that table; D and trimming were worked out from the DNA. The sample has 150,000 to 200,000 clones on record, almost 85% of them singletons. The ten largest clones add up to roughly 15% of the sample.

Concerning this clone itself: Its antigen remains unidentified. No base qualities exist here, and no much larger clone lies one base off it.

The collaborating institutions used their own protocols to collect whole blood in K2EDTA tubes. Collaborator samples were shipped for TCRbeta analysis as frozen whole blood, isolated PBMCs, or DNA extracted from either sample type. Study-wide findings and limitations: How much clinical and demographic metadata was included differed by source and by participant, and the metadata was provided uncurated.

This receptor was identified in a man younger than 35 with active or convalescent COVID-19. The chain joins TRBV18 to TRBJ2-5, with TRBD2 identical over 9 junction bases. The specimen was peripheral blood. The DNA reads TGTGCCAGCTCACCGGGGACTAGCACGGGGACCCAGTACTTC. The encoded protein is CASSPGTSTGTQYF.